This T cell receptor beta chain was sequenced during a study of blood T cells in healthy people across ages. The germline V gene has CDR1 SGHVS and CDR2 FQNEAQ. V lost 4 bases to trimming and J lost 3 bases; unmatched junction nucleotides: 4. There are 15 residues in the CDR3. Sample-barcoded 5' priming and a J-beta primer mix drove a second PCR of 7 to 11 cycles. One entry per CDR3 protein, called by TCRdb with MiXCR from the 5' RACE reads. The sample gives 850,000 to 1,300,000 distinct CDR3 sequences, over 35% of which show up once; under 20% is in the top ten. The genes are TRBV7-8 and TRBJ2-3; 10 nucleotides match TRBD1. The sequencing sample was made of blood. This receptor was identified in a woman aged 55-69 years in good health. The CDR3 DNA reads TGTGCCAGCAGCTATATGGACAGGGGGACAGATACGCAGTATTTT. This gives the protein CASSYMDRGTDTQYF.